These 9 T cell receptor beta chains were all obtained from the same sample, sequenced in a study of read filtering for tumor transcriptome and immune sequencing (dated by TCRdb to between 2020 and 2021). For sequencing, an Illumina HiSeq 4000 was employed. TCR libraries were built from roughly 440 ng RNA with the Immunoverse kit, using molecular barcoded adaptors covering alpha/delta and beta/gamma chains. In TCRdb, the public reads were trimmed at Q25 with fastp and aligned with MiXCR, with productive beta chains retained. Each CDR3 protein gets just one entry, which takes the most common genes and DNA from the rows behind it. Recorded for this sample are 50,000 or so distinct CDR3 sequences; approximately 12% of them occurred a single time. The ten top clones hold 14% to 15% of the sample. The sample consisted of a population of CD138-negative cells sorted from bone marrow. This sample's cell subset or site label indicates: bone marrow mononuclear cells depleted of CD138+ plasma/myeloma cells by negative magnetic selection. These receptor sequences come from a donor at least 40 years old with multiple myeloma.

This clonotype was counted a few times. This chain uses TRBV7-9 with TRBJ2-5; TRBD2 aligns across 9 bases. CDR3 size: 15 residues. CDR1 and CDR2 from the germline V gene are SEHNR and FQNEAQ (reference sequence). The ends lost 5 bases at V and 4 bases at J; junction bases unmatched: 8. CDR3 sequence reads: CASSRGLAFGETQYF. The CDR3 nucleotides read TGTGCCAGCAGCCGTGGACTAGCGTTTGGAGAGACCCAGTACTTC.

This clonotype has more than one count but fewer than ten. A much larger clonotype is one base distant, so this may be a read error. This chain joins TRBV12-3 or TRBV12-4 and TRBJ1-1; no clear D. The CDR3 length is 13 residues. The CDR3 region is CATSSFVYTEAFF. In nucleotides, the CDR3 is TGTGCCACCAGTTCCTTCGTTTACACTGAAGCTTTCTTT.

This clonotype was picked up many times. The J gene is TRBJ2-1, the V gene TRBV20-1, with 7 positions matching TRBD1. V shed 7 bases and J 5 bases; nucleotides not matched to a gene: 8. CDR3 length: 13 residues. Germline assignment: CDR1 DFQATT and CDR2 SNEGSKA (reference sequence). CDR3 protein: CSVETGQNNEQFF. The CDR3 bases are TGCAGTGTGGAGACAGGGCAAAACAATGAGCAGTTCTTC.

There are many counts of this clonotype. In DNA form, the CDR3 reads TGCGCCAGCAGCTCAAAGGCGACCCAGTACTTC. This codes for CASSSKATQYF. The chain links TRBV10-2 to TRBJ2-5, with no clear D. This CDR3 is built from 11 residues. Germline V lookup: CDR1 WSHSY, CDR2 SAAADI. Trimming cost V 6 bases and J 7 bases, with 9 bases left between them.

Many counts were recorded for this clonotype. With a much larger clone just one base away, this may be a read error. The gene calls are TRBV7-3 and TRBJ2-1; perhaps TRBD1 as D (5 bases). This CDR3 is 15 amino acids long. CDR1 is SGHTA, CDR2 FQGTGA, per germline. Here the CDR3 DNA reads TGTGCCGGCAGCTTAAACCCAGGGACCTACAATGAGCAGTTCTTC. Translating gives CAGSLNPGTYNEQFF.

This clonotype came up many times. This chain uses TRBV4-3 with TRBJ2-2, with TRBD1 as a possible D gene (5 bases). This CDR3 comprises 19 residues. V was trimmed by 0 bases and J by 1 base, leaving 18 bases between them. Per the germline V gene, CDR1 is LGHNA and CDR2 is YSLEER. The CDR3 sequence: CASSQDRGSKSVNTGELFF. For the CDR3, the DNA is TGCGCCAGCAGCCAAGATAGGGGCAGTAAATCCGTGAACACCGGGGAGCTGTTTTTT.

This clonotype has a count of ten or more. CDR3 sequence (DNA): TGTGCCAGCAGCCGCCTTGACTATGGCTACACCTTC. It encodes CASSRLDYGYTF. The chain carries TRBV7-9 and TRBJ1-2; the D is unclear. The CDR3 has 12 residues. Trimming removed 5 bases at V and 3 bases at J, with 7 bases between. Germline CDR1 is SEHNR and CDR2 is FQNEAQ (reference sequence).

Concerning this clonotype itself: Possible read error: a much larger clone is one base away. The chain has TRBV4-1 and TRBJ2-5; the D is unclear. V was cut by 4 bases and J by 2 bases, with 14 bases left in between. The CDR3 is 15 residues long. Germline V gene sequence: CDR1 MGHRA, CDR2 YSYEKL. In DNA, the CDR3 is TGCGCCAGCAGCCCAGGCGAGAGCATACAAGAGACCCAGTACTTC. This encodes CASSPGESIQETQYF.

This clonotype was recorded at least ten times. The chain joins TRBV7-8 to TRBJ1-5; no firm D call. CDR1 and CDR2 from the germline V gene are SGHVS and FQNEAQ. CDR3 length equals 17 residues. The V gene lost 2 bases and the J gene lost 4 bases, with 18 bases spanning the gap. Written as DNA, the CDR3 is TGTGCCAGCAGCTTATCGATCCAGGATTCAACTAATCAGCCCCAGCATTTT. Translation: CASSLSIQDSTNQPQHF. The full variable domain, rest sourced from reference TRBV7-8 and TRBJ1-5, is GAGVSQSPRYKVAKRGQDVALRCDPISGHVSLFWYQQALGQGPEFLTYFQNEAQLDKSGLPSDRFFAERPEGSVSTLKIQRTQQEDSAVYLCASSLSIQDSTNQPQHFGDGTRLSIL.